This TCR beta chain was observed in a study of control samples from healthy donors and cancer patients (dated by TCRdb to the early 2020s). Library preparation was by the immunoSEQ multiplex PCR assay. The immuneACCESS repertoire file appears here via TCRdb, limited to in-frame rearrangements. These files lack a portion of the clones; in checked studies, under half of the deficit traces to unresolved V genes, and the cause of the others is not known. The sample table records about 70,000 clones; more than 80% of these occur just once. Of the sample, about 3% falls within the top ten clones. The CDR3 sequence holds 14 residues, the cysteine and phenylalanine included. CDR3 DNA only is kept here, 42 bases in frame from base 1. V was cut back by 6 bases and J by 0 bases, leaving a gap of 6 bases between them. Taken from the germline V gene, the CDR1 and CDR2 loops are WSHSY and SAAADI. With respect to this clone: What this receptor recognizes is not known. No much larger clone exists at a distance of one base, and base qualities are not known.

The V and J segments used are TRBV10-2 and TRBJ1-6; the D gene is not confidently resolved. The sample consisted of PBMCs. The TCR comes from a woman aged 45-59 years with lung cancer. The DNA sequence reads TGCGCCAGCAGAGTCAGCTCCTATAATTCACCCCTCCACTTT. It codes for CASRVSSYNSPLHF.